Each of the 15 T cell receptor beta chains below was sequenced from the same sample in a study of blood T cell repertoires in COVID-19. Method: immunoSEQ multiplex PCR; TCRdb's copy keeps in-frame clones and lacks some. Found here are 300,000 or so clones, roughly 90% of them singletons; the top ten hold under 3.5%. Sequencing used peripheral blood. These receptors were collected from a woman in her thirties with COVID-19, enrolled during active disease.

The V and J genes are TRBV5-1 and TRBJ1-2; 7 nucleotides line up with TRBD1. The CDR3 extends over 13 amino acids. Per the germline V gene, CDR1 is SGHRS and CDR2 is YFSETQ. V gave up 3 bases and J gave up 6 bases; unmatched junction bases: 5. CDR3 coding DNA: TGCGCCAGCAGCTGGCAGGGGGGAGATGGCTACACCTTC. Its translation is CASSWQGGDGYTF.

This chain connects TRBV9 to TRBJ2-3; 8 bases are shared with TRBD2. Germline CDR1 SGDLS, CDR2 YYNGEE. V was pared by 0 bases and J by 1 base, with 4 bases of the junction left unmatched. The CDR3 totals 16 residues. Written as DNA, the CDR3 is TGTGCCAGCAGCGTAGAGGCGGGAGGAGGCACAGATACGCAGTATTTT. Translating gives CASSVEAGGGTDTQYF.

This CDR3 is CASSPPLLRQGSPEAFF. The CDR3 nucleotides are TGTGCCAGCAGCCCCCCCCTCCTACGACAGGGTAGCCCTGAAGCTTTCTTT. The chain couples TRBV11-2 to TRBJ1-1, with 7 bases that match TRBD1. The CDR3 is 17 amino acids. V lost 5 bases to trimming and J lost 6 bases; unmatched junction nucleotides: 18. Germline CDR1 is SGHAT and CDR2 is FQNNGV.

V is TRBV5-1 and J is TRBJ1-1; TRBD1 aligns across 7 bases. V was pared by 5 bases and J by 1 base, with 8 bases of the junction left unmatched. The CDR3 contains 15 residues. Looked up from germline, CDR1 is SGHRS and CDR2 is YFSETQ. Here the CDR3 reads CASRNTTGSNTEAFF. Here the CDR3 DNA reads TGCGCCAGCAGAAATACGACAGGGTCGAACACTGAAGCTTTCTTT.

The CDR3 DNA sequence: TGTGCCAGCAGCCTAGCGGGAGTGGAGACCCAGTACTTC. This sequence encodes CASSLAGVETQYF. V is TRBV5-6 and J is TRBJ2-5; 10 nucleotides line up with TRBD2. This CDR3 contains 13 residues. Trimming took 4 bases from V and 5 from J; bases not matched to a gene: 2. Germline V CDR1 and CDR2: SGHDT, YYEEEE.

A word on this clone: The identical CDR3 is also encoded by other nucleotide sequences in the sample. This chain connects TRBV5-1 to TRBJ1-1; a possible D gene is TRBD1 (6 bases). The CDR3 covers 14 residues. The V and J ends lost 3 bases and 0 bases respectively, with 9 bases between them. CDR1 and CDR2 (germline): SGHRS, YFSETQ. CDR3 nucleotide sequence: TGCGCCAGCAGCTCGACAGGCATGAACACTGAAGCTTTCTTT. Encoded protein: CASSSTGMNTEAFF.

V is TRBV10-2 and J is TRBJ1-4; TRBD1 aligns across 7 bases. V dropped 6 bases and J dropped 8; count of bases not matched to a gene: 9. The CDR3 totals 14 residues. Germline assignment: CDR1 WSHSY and CDR2 SAAADI. CDR3 in amino acids: CASRDRVITEKLFF. The DNA of the CDR3 is TGCGCCAGCAGAGACAGGGTTATAACGGAAAAACTGTTTTTT.

CDR3 region: CASSIGTSGSMNEQFF. CDR3 bases: TGTGCCAGTAGCATCGGGACTAGCGGGAGTATGAATGAGCAGTTCTTC. The genes are TRBV19 and TRBJ2-1, with TRBD2 identical over 14 bases. With 6 bases clipped from V and 7 bases from J, the junction kept 8 bases outside the gene matches. The germline gives CDR1 LNHDA, CDR2 SQIVND (reference sequence). CDR3 length: 16 residues. Together with reference TRBV19 and TRBJ2-1, the CDR3 gives the full variable domain: DGGITQSPKYLFRKEGQNVTLSCEQNLNHDAMYWYRQDPGQGLRLIYYSQIVNDFQKGDIAEGYSVSREKKESFPLTVTSAQKNPTAFYLCASSIGTSGSMNEQFFGPGTRLTVL.

V usage is TRBV18 and J usage is TRBJ2-7, with 9 bases lining up with TRBD1. The V and J ends lost 5 bases and 2 bases, in that order; junction bases with no gene match: 4. The CDR3 length is 14 residues. Germline CDR1 and CDR2: KGHSH and LQKENI. CDR3 region: CASSKGQGPYEQYF. The CDR3 DNA sequence: TGTGCCAGCTCAAAGGGACAGGGCCCCTACGAGCAGTACTTC.

The chain has TRBV29-1 and TRBJ1-4; 7 positions match TRBD1. With V trimmed by 4 bases and J by 7 bases, 9 bases remained unmatched. The length of the CDR3 is 14 residues. Germline CDR1 is SQVTM and CDR2 is ANQGSEA. The CDR3 sequence: CSVAQTGLFEKLFF. CDR3 DNA sequence: TGCAGCGTTGCCCAGACAGGGTTGTTTGAAAAACTGTTTTTT.

This clone has a single count. The identical CDR3 is also encoded by other nucleotide sequences in the sample. In nucleotides, the CDR3 is TGTGCCAGCAGTGGACAGGGCTATGGCTACACCTTC. Its protein product is CASSGQGYGYTF. The chain has TRBV27 and TRBJ1-2, with 8 nucleotides matching TRBD1. CDR3 size: 12 residues. Trimming removed 5 bases from V and 4 bases from J; junction bases left unmatched: 0. Germline CDR1 reads MNHEY; CDR2 reads SMNVEV (reference sequence).

A note on this clone: The same CDR3 can be traced to other DNA sequences in this sample. This chain links TRBV18 with TRBJ1-5; TRBD1 matches 7 bases. Trimming took 5 bases from V and 8 from J; bases not matched to a gene: 3. Germline CDR1 is KGHSH and CDR2 is LQKENI. The CDR3 is made up of 12 amino acids. The CDR3 reads CASSSQGEPQHF. The CDR3 DNA follows: TGTGCCAGCTCATCGCAGGGGGAGCCCCAGCATTTT.

The chain combines TRBV19 with TRBJ2-7; D uncertain. CDR1 is LNHDA and CDR2 is SQIVND in the germline V gene (reference sequence). This CDR3 has 15 residues. With 4 bases removed from V and 1 base from J, the gap between germline ends came to 14 bases. The CDR3 is CASSTGSLLSYEQYF. The CDR3 nucleotides read TGTGCCAGTAGTACCGGGTCTCTCTTATCCTACGAGCAGTACTTC.

This clone was observed a single time. V usage is TRBV2 and J usage is TRBJ2-7; D may be TRBD1 (5 bases). The CDR3 is 12 amino acids. CDR1 and CDR2 (germline): SNHLY, FYNNEI. V lost 2 bases to trimming and J lost 5 bases, with 7 bases between them. CDR3 nucleotides: TGTGCCAGCAGTGAACAGGGCCACGAGCAGTACTTC. Its protein is CASSEQGHEQYF.

This chain connects TRBV10-1 to TRBJ2-5; 12 bases are a match to TRBD2. Germline V lookup: CDR1 WNHNN, CDR2 SYGVQD (reference sequence). Unmatched junction bases numbered 2, after V lost 0 bases and J lost 3 bases. The CDR3 is made up of 16 amino acids. Here the CDR3 reads CASSESTSGGKETQYF. The DNA of the CDR3 is TGCGCCAGCAGTGAGTCGACTAGCGGGGGCAAAGAGACCCAGTACTTC.